The 12 T cell receptor beta chains in this list originate from one sample, sequenced in a study of T cell clones after liver transplantation. Profiling relied on immunoSEQ multiplex PCR, and the TCRdb table lists in-frame clones only, not all of them. The data hold about 75,000 clones, with about 92% observed a single time. The sequences come from CD4+ T cells from blood, collected before liver transplant. The receptors were sampled from a human donor who received a liver transplant.

This chain joins TRBV6-5 and TRBJ2-2; D uncertain. V was clipped by 6 bases and J by 2 bases, with 10 bases between them. The length of the CDR3 is 14 residues. Germline CDR1 is MNHEY and CDR2 is SVGAGI. Here the CDR3 reads CASRSRRNTGELFF. CDR3 nucleotide sequence: TGTGCCAGCAGGTCCAGGAGAAACACCGGGGAGCTGTTTTTT.

This rearrangement joins TRBV19 to TRBJ2-4; 7 bases are a match to TRBD1. Per germline, CDR1 LNHDA and CDR2 SQIVND (reference sequence). V was clipped by 7 bases and J by 6 bases; unmatched bases: 9. This CDR3 spans 14 amino acids. For the CDR3, the DNA is TGTGCCAGTACCAACAGGGGCTTGGGAAACATTCAGTACTTC. It translates to CASTNRGLGNIQYF.

This clone turned up a few times. J is TRBJ1-5 and V is TRBV6-6, with 8 bases identical to TRBD1. The ends lost 6 bases at V and 10 bases at J; junction bases unmatched: 11. Germline values: CDR1 MNHNY, CDR2 SVGAGI (reference sequence). The CDR3 is 14 amino acids. CDR3: CASSTTGAASPQHF. The CDR3 coding sequence is TGTGCCAGCAGCACGACAGGGGCCGCATCTCCCCAGCATTTT.

This chain uses TRBV6-1 with TRBJ2-3; D possibly corresponds to TRBD2 (5 bases). The V gene lost 3 bases and the J gene lost 4 bases, with 11 bases spanning the gap. Germline-derived CDR1 and CDR2 are MNHNS and SASEGT. CDR3 length equals 14 residues. The CDR3 DNA reads TGTGCCAGCAGTGAGGACTGGTCGGCAGATACGCAGTATTTT. Translated, it gives CASSEDWSADTQYF.

The V gene is TRBV11-3, the J gene TRBJ2-3, with 12 bases that match TRBD2. Germline V gene lookup returns CDR1 SGHNT and CDR2 YENEEA. This CDR3 is 18 amino acids long. Trimming took 5 bases from V and 1 from J; bases not matched to a gene: 10. CDR3 protein: CASSTLAGGGRRTDTQYF. CDR3 sequence (DNA): TGTGCCAGCAGCACCCTAGCGGGAGGGGGGAGGCGCACAGATACGCAGTATTTT.

This sequence joins TRBV19 and TRBJ2-2, with TRBD2 matching 12 bases. The CDR3 has 16 amino acids. Germline V gene sequence: CDR1 LNHDA, CDR2 SQIVND (reference sequence). The junction had 1 base not matched to a gene; V was cut back by 4 bases and J by 1 base. CDR3 sequence: CASSRTSGMNTGELFF. CDR3 in DNA: TGTGCCAGTAGTAGGACTAGCGGGATGAACACCGGGGAGCTGTTTTTT.

V usage is TRBV28 and J usage is TRBJ2-1; tentatively, D is TRBD2 (5 bases). Per the germline V gene, CDR1 is MDHEN and CDR2 is SYDVKM. V lost 5 bases, J lost 9 bases, and 14 bases lay in between. The CDR3 covers 13 residues. The CDR3 reads CASSPGVGSEQFF. DNA for the CDR3: TGTGCCAGCAGTCCCGGGGTAGGTAGTGAGCAGTTCTTC.

CDR3 nucleotide sequence: TGTGCCAGCAGCTTGGAGGATACGCAGTATTTT. Encoded protein: CASSLEDTQYF. This rearrangement joins TRBV5-6 to TRBJ2-3; no reliable D call. The V end was cut by 0 bases, the J end by 6 bases, with 2 bases between. Germline V gene lookup returns CDR1 SGHDT and CDR2 YYEEEE. The CDR3 is made up of 11 amino acids.

V and J are TRBV18 and TRBJ1-1; possible D gene TRBD1, 6 bases. The CDR3 is 16 amino acids. Trimming pared 3 bases from V and 2 bases from J, leaving 16 bases between. Germline values: CDR1 KGHSH, CDR2 LQKENI. The CDR3 here is CASSPLPTGFNTEAFF. The CDR3 region has the DNA TGTGCCAGCTCACCCCTCCCGACAGGATTCAACACTGAAGCTTTCTTT.

The V call is TRBV7-3, the J call TRBJ2-3; D call uncertain. Looked up from germline, CDR1 is SGHTA and CDR2 is FQGTGA. This CDR3 is built from 14 residues. V gave up 3 bases and J gave up 1 base, with 8 bases separating them. This chain's CDR3 is CASSFEGGTDTQYF. The CDR3 DNA reads as TGTGCCAGCAGCTTTGAAGGCGGCACAGATACGCAGTATTTT.

The V gene is TRBV19, the J gene TRBJ1-2; 7 nucleotides match TRBD1. CDR1 LNHDA and CDR2 SQIVND come from the germline V gene (reference sequence). This CDR3 is 16 amino acids long. The ends lost 4 bases at V and 2 bases at J; junction bases unmatched: 10. The CDR3: CASSTPSTGTNYGYTF. DNA for the CDR3: TGTGCCAGTAGTACCCCCTCGACAGGGACCAACTATGGCTACACCTTC.

The V and J genes are TRBV10-2 and TRBJ2-1; either TRBD1 or TRBD2 may supply D (5 bases each). Per germline, CDR1 WSHSY and CDR2 SAAADI. The CDR3 is made up of 16 amino acids. Trimming pared 4 bases from V and 4 bases from J, leaving 17 bases between. The CDR3 DNA follows: TGCGCCAGCAGTGCGGCTCGGGACCCCCCTTACAATGAGCAGTTCTTC. Translating it yields CASSAARDPPYNEQFF.